Listed below are T cell receptor beta chains from one sample, sequenced in a study of T cell changes during pregnancy in multiple sclerosis. Method: immunoSEQ multiplex PCR; TCRdb's copy keeps in-frame clones and lacks some. The sample has some 60,000 clones, around 90% seen once. This sample comprised CD4+ T cells from peripheral blood mononuclear cells, obtained in the first trimester of pregnancy. The source of these receptors is a female donor with multiple sclerosis, enrolled in a pregnancy study. Both conserved end residues are part of each CDR3.

j_gene,v_gene,CDR3aa
TRBJ2-3,TRBV2,CASSGGTSADTQYF
TRBJ2-1,TRBV7-3,CASSPGTSGYNEQFF
TRBJ2-3,TRBV6-5,CASSYSLFQGTDTQYF
TRBJ1-5,TRBV28,CASSLWGGQPQHF
TRBJ2-7,TRBV6-5,CASSSPRSSYEQYF
TRBJ1-1,TRBV5-1,CASSLSGQGATEAFF
TRBJ2-2,TRBV5-1,CASSIRDSYTGELFF
TRBJ1-5,TRBV28,CASMGRQPQHF
TRBJ2-7,TRBV7-2,CASSLTGVSYEQYF
TRBJ2-3,TRBV7-2,CASSLGGTSTARDTQYF
TRBJ1-5,TRBV7-7,CASSAGGGLNQPQHF
TRBJ2-3,TRBV7-9,CASSLDRGDTQYF
TRBJ1-1,TRBV5-4,CASSLEARRDTEAFF
TRBJ1-1,TRBV6-5,CASSANRGTEAFF